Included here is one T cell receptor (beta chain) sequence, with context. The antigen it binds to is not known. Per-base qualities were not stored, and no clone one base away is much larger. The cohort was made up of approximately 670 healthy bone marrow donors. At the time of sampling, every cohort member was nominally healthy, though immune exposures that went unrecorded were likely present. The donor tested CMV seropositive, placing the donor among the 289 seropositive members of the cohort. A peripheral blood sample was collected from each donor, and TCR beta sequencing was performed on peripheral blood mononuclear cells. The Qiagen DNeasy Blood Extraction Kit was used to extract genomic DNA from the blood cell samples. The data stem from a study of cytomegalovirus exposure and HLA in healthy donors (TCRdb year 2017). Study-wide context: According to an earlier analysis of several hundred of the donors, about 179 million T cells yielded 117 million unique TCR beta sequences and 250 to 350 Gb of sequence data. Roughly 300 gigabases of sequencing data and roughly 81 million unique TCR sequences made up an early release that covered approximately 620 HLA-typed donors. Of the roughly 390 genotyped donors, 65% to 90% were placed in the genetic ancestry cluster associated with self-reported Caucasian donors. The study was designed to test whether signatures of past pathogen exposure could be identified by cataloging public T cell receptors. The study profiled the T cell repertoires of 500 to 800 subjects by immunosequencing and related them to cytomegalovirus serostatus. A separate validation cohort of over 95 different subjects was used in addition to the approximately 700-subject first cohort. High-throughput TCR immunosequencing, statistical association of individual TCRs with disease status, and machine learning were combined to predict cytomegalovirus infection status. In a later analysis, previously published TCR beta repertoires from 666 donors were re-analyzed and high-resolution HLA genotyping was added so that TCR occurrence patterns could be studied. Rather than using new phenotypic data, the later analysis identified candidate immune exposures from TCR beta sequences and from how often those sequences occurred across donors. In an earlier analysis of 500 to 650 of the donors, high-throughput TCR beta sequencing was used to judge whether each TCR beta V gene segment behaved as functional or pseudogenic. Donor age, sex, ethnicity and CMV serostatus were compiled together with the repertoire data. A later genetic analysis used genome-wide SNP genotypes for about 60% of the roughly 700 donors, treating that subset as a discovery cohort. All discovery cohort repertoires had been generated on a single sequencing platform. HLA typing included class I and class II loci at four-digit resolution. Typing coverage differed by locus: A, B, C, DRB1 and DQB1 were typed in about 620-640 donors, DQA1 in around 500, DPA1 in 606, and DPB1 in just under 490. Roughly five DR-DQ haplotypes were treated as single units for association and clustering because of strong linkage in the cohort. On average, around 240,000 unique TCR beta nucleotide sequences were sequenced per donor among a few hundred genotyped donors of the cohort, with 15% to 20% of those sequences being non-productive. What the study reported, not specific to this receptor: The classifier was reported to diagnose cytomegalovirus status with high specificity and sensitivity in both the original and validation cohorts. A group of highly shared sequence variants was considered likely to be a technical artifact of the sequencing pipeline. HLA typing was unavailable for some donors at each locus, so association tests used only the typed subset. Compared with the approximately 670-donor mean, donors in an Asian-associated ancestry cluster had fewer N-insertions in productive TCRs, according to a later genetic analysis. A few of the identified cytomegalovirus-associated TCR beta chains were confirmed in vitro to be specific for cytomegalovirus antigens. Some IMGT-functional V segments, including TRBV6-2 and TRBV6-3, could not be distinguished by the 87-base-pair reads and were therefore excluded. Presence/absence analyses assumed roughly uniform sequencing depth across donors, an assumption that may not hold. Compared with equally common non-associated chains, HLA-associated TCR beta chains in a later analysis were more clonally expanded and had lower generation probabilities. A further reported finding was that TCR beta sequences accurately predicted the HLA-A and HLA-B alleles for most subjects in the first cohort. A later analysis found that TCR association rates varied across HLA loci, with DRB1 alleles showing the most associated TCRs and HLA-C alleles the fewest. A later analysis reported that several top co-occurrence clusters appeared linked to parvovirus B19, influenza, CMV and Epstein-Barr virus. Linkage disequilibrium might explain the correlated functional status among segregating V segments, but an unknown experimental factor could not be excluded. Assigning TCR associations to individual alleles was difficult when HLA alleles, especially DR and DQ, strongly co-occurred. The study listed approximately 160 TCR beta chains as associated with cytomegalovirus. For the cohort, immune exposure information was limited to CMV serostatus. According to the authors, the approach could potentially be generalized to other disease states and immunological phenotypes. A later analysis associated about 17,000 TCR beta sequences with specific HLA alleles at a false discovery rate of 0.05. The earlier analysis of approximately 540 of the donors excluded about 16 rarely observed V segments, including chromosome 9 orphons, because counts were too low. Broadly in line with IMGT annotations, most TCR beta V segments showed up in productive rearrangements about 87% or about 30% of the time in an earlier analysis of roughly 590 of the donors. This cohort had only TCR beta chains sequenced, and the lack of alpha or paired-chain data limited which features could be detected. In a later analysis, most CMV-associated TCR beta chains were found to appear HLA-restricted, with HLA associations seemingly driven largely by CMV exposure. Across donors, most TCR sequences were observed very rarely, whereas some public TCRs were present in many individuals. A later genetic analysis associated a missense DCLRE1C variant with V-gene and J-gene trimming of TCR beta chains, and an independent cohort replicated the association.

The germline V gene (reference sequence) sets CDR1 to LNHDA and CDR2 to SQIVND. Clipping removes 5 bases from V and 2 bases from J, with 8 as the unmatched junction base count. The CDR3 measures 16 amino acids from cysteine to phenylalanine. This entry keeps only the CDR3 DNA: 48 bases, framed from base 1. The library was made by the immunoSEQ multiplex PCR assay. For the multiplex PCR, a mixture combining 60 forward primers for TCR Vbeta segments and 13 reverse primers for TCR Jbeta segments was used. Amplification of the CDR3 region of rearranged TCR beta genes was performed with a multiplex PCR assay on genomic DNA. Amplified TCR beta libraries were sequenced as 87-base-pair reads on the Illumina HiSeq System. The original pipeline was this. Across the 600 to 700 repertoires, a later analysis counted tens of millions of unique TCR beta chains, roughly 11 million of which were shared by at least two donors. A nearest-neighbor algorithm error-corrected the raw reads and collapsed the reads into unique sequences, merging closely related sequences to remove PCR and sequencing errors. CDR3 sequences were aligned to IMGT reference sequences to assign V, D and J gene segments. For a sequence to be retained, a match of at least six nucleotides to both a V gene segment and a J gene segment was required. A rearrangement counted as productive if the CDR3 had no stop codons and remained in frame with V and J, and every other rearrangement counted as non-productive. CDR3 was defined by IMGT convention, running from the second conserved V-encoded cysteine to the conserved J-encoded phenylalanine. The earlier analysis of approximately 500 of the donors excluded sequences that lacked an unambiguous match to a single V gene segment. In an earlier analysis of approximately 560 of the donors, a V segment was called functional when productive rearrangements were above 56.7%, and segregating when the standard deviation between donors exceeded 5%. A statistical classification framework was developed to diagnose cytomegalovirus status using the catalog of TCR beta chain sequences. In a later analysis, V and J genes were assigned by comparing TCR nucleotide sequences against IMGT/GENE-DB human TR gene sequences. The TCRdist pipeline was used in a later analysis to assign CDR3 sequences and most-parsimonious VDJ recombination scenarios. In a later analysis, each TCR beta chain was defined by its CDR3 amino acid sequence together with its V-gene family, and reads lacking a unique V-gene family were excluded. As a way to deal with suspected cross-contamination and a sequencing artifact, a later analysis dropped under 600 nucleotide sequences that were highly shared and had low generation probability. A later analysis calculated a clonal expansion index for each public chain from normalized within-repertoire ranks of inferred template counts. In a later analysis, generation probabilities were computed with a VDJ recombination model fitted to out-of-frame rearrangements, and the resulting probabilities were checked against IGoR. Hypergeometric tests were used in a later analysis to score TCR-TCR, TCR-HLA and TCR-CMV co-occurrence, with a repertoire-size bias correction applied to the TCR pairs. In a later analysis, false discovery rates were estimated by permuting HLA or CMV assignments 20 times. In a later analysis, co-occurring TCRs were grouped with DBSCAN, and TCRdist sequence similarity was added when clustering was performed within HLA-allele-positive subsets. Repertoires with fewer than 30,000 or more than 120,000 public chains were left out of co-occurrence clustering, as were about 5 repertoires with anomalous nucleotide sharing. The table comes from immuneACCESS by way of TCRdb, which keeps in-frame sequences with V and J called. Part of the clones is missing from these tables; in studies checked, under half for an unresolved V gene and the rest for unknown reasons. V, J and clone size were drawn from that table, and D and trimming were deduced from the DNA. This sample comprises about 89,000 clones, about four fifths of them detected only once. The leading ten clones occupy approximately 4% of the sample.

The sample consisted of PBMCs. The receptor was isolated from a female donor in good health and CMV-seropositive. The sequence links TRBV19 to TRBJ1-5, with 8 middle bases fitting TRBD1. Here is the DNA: TGTGCCAGTAGTCTGGCCGGGACAGGCCGCAATCAGCCCCAGCATTTT. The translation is CASSLAGTGRNQPQHF.